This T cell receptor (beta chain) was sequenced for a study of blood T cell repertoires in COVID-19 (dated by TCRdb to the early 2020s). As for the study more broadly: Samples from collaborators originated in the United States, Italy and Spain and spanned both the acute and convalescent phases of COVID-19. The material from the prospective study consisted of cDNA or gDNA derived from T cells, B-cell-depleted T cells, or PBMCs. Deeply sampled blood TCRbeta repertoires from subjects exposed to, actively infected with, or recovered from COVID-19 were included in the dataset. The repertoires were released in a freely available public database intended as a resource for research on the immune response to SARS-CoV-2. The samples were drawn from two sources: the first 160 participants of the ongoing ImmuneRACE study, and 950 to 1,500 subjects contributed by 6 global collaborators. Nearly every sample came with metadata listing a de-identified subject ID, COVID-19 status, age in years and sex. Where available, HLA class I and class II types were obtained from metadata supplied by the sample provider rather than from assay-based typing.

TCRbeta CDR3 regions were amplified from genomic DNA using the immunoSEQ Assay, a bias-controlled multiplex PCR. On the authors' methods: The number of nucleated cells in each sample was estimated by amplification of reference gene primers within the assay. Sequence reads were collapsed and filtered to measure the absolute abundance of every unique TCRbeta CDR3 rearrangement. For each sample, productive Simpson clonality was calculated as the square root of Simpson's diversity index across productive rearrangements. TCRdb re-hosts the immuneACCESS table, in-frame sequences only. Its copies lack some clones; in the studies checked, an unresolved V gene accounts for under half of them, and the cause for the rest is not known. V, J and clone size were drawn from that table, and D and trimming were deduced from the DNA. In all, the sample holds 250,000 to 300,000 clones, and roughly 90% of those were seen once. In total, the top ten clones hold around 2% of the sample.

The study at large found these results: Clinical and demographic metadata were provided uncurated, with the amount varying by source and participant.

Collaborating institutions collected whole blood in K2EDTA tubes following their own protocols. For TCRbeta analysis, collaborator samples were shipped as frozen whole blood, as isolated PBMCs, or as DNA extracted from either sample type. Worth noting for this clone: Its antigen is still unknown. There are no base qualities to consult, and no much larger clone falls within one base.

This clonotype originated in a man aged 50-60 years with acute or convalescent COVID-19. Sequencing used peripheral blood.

In nucleotides, the sequence is TGTGCCAGCAGTGCCGAACAGGGCTTGAACACTGAAGCTTTCTTT. Its protein is CASSAEQGLNTEAFF. The V and J genes are TRBV6-4 and TRBJ1-1, and TRBD1 may be the D gene, going by 6 matching bases. V is pared back by 4 bases and J by 0 bases, with 12 bases lying between the germline termini. Per the germline V gene, MRHNA is the CDR1 and SNTAGT is the CDR2. From the cysteine through the phenylalanine, the CDR3 covers 15 amino acids. The CDR3 DNA has 45 bases and is translated from base 1.